A selection of T cell receptor beta chains follows, all from one sample in a study of long-term antiretroviral therapy in people with HIV. Here immunoSEQ multiplex PCR was the method, and the copy in TCRdb shows in-frame clones only, minus some. Here the sample spans about 50,000 clones, about 80% being singletons. The sample consisted of unsorted PBMCs, taken 0.8 years after starting antiretroviral therapy. Every receptor here comes from a woman aged 18-29 years with HIV. Both conserved end residues are part of each CDR3. A D gene is named only where the DNA matches it firmly. Size is stated for part of the rows, as once, few or many counts, or as a class when the clone is expanded.

D: TRBD2; size: few; J: TRBJ2-3; V: TRBV7-2; DNA: TGTGCCAGCAGCTTACTAGCGGGAGGGGTTACAGATACGCAGTATTTT; CDR3: CASSLLAGGVTDTQYF
D: .; size: .; J: TRBJ2-7; V: TRBV19; DNA: TGTGCCAGTAGTATTGTGAGGGGAGGCCCGCAGTACTTC; CDR3: CASSIVRGGPQYF
D: .; size: once; J: TRBJ2-3; V: TRBV7-2; DNA: TGTGCCAGCAGCCTCGGGACCCCTATTCACACAGATACGCAGTATTTT; CDR3: CASSLGTPIHTDTQYF
D: TRBD2; size: .; J: TRBJ2-7; V: TRBV6-1; DNA: TGTGCCAGCAGTGAAGGGGCGGGAGGATCCTACGAGCAGTACTTC; CDR3: CASSEGAGGSYEQYF
D: .; size: once; J: TRBJ2-7; V: TRBV19; DNA: TGTGCCAGTAGTCTTGCCGGGACACGCTACGAGCAGTACTTC; CDR3: CASSLAGTRYEQYF
D: .; size: few; J: TRBJ2-2; V: TRBV28; DNA: TGTGCCAGCAGTTCGAGACAGACCGGGGAGCTGTTTTTT; CDR3: CASSSRQTGELFF
D: TRBD1; size: .; J: TRBJ2-1; V: TRBV25-1; DNA: TGTGCCAGCAGGGAGACAGGGAACCATGAGCAGTTCTTC; CDR3: CASRETGNHEQFF
D: .; size: .; J: TRBJ2-3; V: TRBV9; DNA: TGTGCCAGCAGCGGCGGGACGCCGGGTGATACGCAGTATTTT; CDR3: CASSGGTPGDTQYF
D: .; size: few; J: TRBJ2-5; V: TRBV11-3; DNA: TGTGCCAGCAGCACGCGGACCCCCGCGACCCAGTACTTC; CDR3: CASSTRTPATQYF
D: .; size: .; J: TRBJ2-7; V: TRBV7-6; DNA: TGTGCCAGCAGCTTATCCGGTTCGGGCTCCTACGAGCAGTACTTC; CDR3: CASSLSGSGSYEQYF
D: .; size: .; J: TRBJ2-2; V: TRBV7-9; DNA: TGTGCCAGCAGTTTGTCCAGCCGCCTAAACACCGGGGAGCTGTTTTTT; CDR3: CASSLSSRLNTGELFF
D: .; size: .; J: TRBJ2-1; V: TRBV9; DNA: TGTGCCAGCAGCGGCCTAGAGAACTCCTACAATGAGCAGTTCTTC; CDR3: CASSGLENSYNEQFF
D: .; size: .; J: TRBJ1-1; V: TRBV11-2; DNA: TGTGCCAGCAGCCCCCTCCGTGTGGGGGATCTAAGAACTGAAGCTTTCTTT; CDR3: CASSPLRVGDLRTEAFF
D: TRBD2; size: few; J: TRBJ2-1; V: TRBV7-9; DNA: TGTGCCAGCAGCTTACTAGGGCTAGCGGGGTACAATGAGCAGTTCTTC; CDR3: CASSLLGLAGYNEQFF
D: .; size: .; J: TRBJ2-2; V: TRBV27; DNA: TGTGCCAGCAGTTTACCCCATAGCGCGAACACCGGGGAGCTGTTTTTT; CDR3: CASSLPHSANTGELFF
D: .; size: .; J: TRBJ2-1; V: TRBV10-3; DNA: TGTGCCATCAGTGAGACTAGCAATGAGCAGTTCTTC; CDR3: CAISETSNEQFF
D: .; size: .; J: TRBJ2-1; V: TRBV5-8; DNA: TGTGCCAGCAGCTTGGAAGGGCCTTACAATGAGCAGTTCTTC; CDR3: CASSLEGPYNEQFF
D: TRBD2; size: few; J: TRBJ2-2; V: TRBV9; DNA: TGTGCCAGCAGCGGCGGACTAGCGGGGAACACCGGGGAGCTGTTTTTT; CDR3: CASSGGLAGNTGELFF
D: TRBD2; size: once; J: TRBJ2-1; V: TRBV9; DNA: TGTGCCAGCAGCGTATGTGAGGTGGTAGAGGCTAGCGGGCGCCTAGTCAATGAGCAGTTCTTC; CDR3: CASSVCEVVEASGRLVNEQFF
D: .; size: .; J: TRBJ2-7; V: TRBV5-1; DNA: TGCGCCAGCAGCGACCACGTAGGCTCCTACGAGCAGTACTTC; CDR3: CASSDHVGSYEQYF
D: TRBD1; size: .; J: TRBJ1-2; V: TRBV9; DNA: TGTGCCAGCAGCGTCGGACAGGGGATCTATGGCTACACCTTC; CDR3: CASSVGQGIYGYTF
D: .; size: .; J: TRBJ2-7; V: TRBV5-5; DNA: TGTGCCAGCAGCTTAAGCGTCTACGAGCAGTACTTC; CDR3: CASSLSVYEQYF
D: .; size: once; J: TRBJ2-5; V: TRBV5-6; DNA: TGTGCCGCAGGCGCACAAGAGACCCAGTACTTC; CDR3: CAAGAQETQYF
D: .; size: .; J: TRBJ2-7; V: TRBV5-1; DNA: TGCGCCAGCAGCTTAACGACCCTCACCCGGAGCTACGAGCAGTACTTC; CDR3: CASSLTTLTRSYEQYF
D: .; size: .; J: TRBJ2-1; V: TRBV4-3; DNA: TGCGCCAGCAGCCAAGAATCGGGAGCCGCCTACAATGAGCAGTTCTTC; CDR3: CASSQESGAAYNEQFF
D: .; size: .; J: TRBJ2-7; V: TRBV7-9; DNA: TGTGCCAGCAGCTCGCCCGGTGGCTACGAGCAGTACTTC; CDR3: CASSSPGGYEQYF
D: .; size: .; J: TRBJ2-3; V: TRBV9; DNA: TGTGCCAGCAGCGCCCTCGGGAGCACAGATACGCAGTATTTT; CDR3: CASSALGSTDTQYF
D: .; size: .; J: TRBJ1-5; V: TRBV5-4; DNA: TGTGCCAGCAGCTTGTGGGGGCCCAGCAATCAGCCCCAGCATTTT; CDR3: CASSLWGPSNQPQHF
D: .; size: .; J: TRBJ1-5; V: TRBV6-1; DNA: TGTGCCAGCAGTCAACAGGGCTTCGTTCATCAGCCCCAGCATTTT; CDR3: CASSQQGFVHQPQHF
D: .; size: few; J: TRBJ2-1; V: TRBV5-4; DNA: TGTGCCAGCAGCTTGAATAGCAATGAGCAGTTCTTC; CDR3: CASSLNSNEQFF
D: .; size: .; J: TRBJ1-1; V: TRBV19; DNA: TGTGCCAGTAGTAGGGCAGGCCCGGGGGCTTTCTTT; CDR3: CASSRAGPGAFF
D: .; size: .; J: TRBJ1-3; V: TRBV18; DNA: TGTGCCAGCTCAGCGACAGTATCCGGAAACACCATATATTTT; CDR3: CASSATVSGNTIYF
D: .; size: few; J: TRBJ1-2; V: TRBV7-3; DNA: TGTGCCAGCAGCTTAAATCCGTCGGCGGCTTCGAACTATGGCTACACCTTC; CDR3: CASSLNPSAASNYGYTF
D: TRBD2; size: .; J: TRBJ2-1; V: TRBV9; DNA: TGTGCCAGCAGCGTAGTGGATACTAGCGGGACCAATGAGCAGTTCTTC; CDR3: CASSVVDTSGTNEQFF
D: .; size: .; J: TRBJ2-7; V: TRBV11-2; DNA: TGTGCCAGCAGTTTTACAGGGTCTACCTACGAGCAGTACTTC; CDR3: CASSFTGSTYEQYF
D: TRBD1; size: .; J: TRBJ2-7; V: TRBV10-3; DNA: TGTGCCACAGAACAGGGGGCTTCGAACGAGCAGTACTTC; CDR3: CATEQGASNEQYF
D: .; size: .; J: TRBJ2-1; V: TRBV28; DNA: TGTGCCAGCAGTTTTGAGGGCAGGGTGTTTGTGAATGAGCAGTTCTTC; CDR3: CASSFEGRVFVNEQFF
D: TRBD1; size: once; J: TRBJ2-1; V: TRBV7-3; DNA: TGTGCCAGCAGCCTCGACAGGGGGCTAGCCTACAATGAGCAGTTCTTC; CDR3: CASSLDRGLAYNEQFF
D: .; size: .; J: TRBJ1-1; V: TRBV25-1; DNA: TGTGCCAGCAGTGAATATCTGAGGGGCCGGTCCACTGAAGCTTTCTTT; CDR3: CASSEYLRGRSTEAFF
D: .; size: .; J: TRBJ2-1; V: TRBV7-9; DNA: TGTGCCAGCAGCTCAGAAGGCGACTGGAATGAGCAGTTCTTC; CDR3: CASSSEGDWNEQFF
D: .; size: .; J: TRBJ2-2; V: TRBV9; DNA: TGTGCCAGCAGCCCCCGGGGAGGCGCCGGGGAGCTGTTTTTT; CDR3: CASSPRGGAGELFF
D: .; size: .; J: TRBJ1-4; V: TRBV27; DNA: TGTGCCAGCAGTAGAGGGCGGAGTAATGAAAAACTGTTTTTT; CDR3: CASSRGRSNEKLFF
D: TRBD2; size: .; J: TRBJ2-1; V: TRBV27; DNA: TGTGCCAGCAGTTTTAGCGGGAGGCACAATGAGCAGTTCTTC; CDR3: CASSFSGRHNEQFF
D: .; size: .; J: TRBJ2-1; V: TRBV19; DNA: TGTGCCAGTAGTACGACAGGTGGACGGGAGCAGTTCTTC; CDR3: CASSTTGGREQFF
D: .; size: .; J: TRBJ2-4; V: TRBV19; DNA: TGTGCCAGTAGTGCCCCAGGGCTGCCCCTAGCCAAAAACATTCAGTACTTC; CDR3: CASSAPGLPLAKNIQYF